This T cell receptor beta chain came from a study of shared clonotypes between healthy human individuals. General study results and limits: The authors sampled blood alone, and tissue repertoires likely differ.

This clone was seen repeatedly, ten times or more. The antigen is not known. Other DNA sequences in this specimen translate into the identical CDR3. The replicate PCRs on unsorted PBMC were given about 0.3 ug DNA, which is about 27,000 T cell genomes. Sequencing on ten immunoSEQ deep assay plates was performed for unsorted PBMC DNA. Using immunoSEQ multiplex PCR, the repertoire was profiled, and TCRdb retains in-frame clones only, with some absent. The sample has around 500,000 clones, about 79% seen once. Sequencing was performed on PBMCs. This clonotype was obtained from a woman aged 35 to 49 in good health. Some clones in this sample may be carry-over from other donors' samples.

The chain's CDR3 is CASSPGQGGGYYGYTF. DNA for the CDR3: TGTGCCAGCAGCCCCGGACAGGGTGGGGGATATTATGGCTACACCTTC. This chain joins TRBV5-4 and TRBJ1-2, with TRBD1 identical over 8 bases. Germline trimming cut 4 bases from V and 5 bases from J; bases unmatched to any gene: 13. The CDR3 has 16 amino acids. Germline values: CDR1 SGHNT, CDR2 YYREEE (reference sequence).